The next 12 T cell receptor beta chains were all read from a single sample in a study of shared clonotypes between healthy human individuals. TCRdb's copy holds only in-frame clones and misses some; the assay was immunoSEQ multiplex PCR. Here the sample spans fewer than 1 million clones, 96% being singletons. Positively selected for CCR7, the CD45RO-negative cells used as naive CD8 cells excluded terminally differentiated effector memory CD45RA+ cells. Sequenced: naive CD8+ T cells sorted from blood. Receptor source: a young man in good health.

The CDR3 sequence is CASSLPTENEQFF. CDR3 coding DNA: TGTGCCAGCAGCCTCCCGACGGAAAATGAGCAGTTCTTC. The genes are TRBV7-9 and TRBJ2-1; no firm D call. CDR1 is SEHNR, CDR2 FQNEAQ, per germline (reference sequence). V was cut by 5 bases and J by 7 bases, with 12 bases left in between. The CDR3 is made up of 13 amino acids.

The chain joins TRBV4-1 to TRBJ2-5; tentatively, D is TRBD1 (6 bases). Trimming shortened V by 0 bases and J by 5 bases, and 10 bases separated the two germline ends. This CDR3 has 14 amino acids. Germline CDR1 reads MGHRA; CDR2 reads YSYEKL. CDR3 in DNA: TGCGCCAGCAGCCAAGATTGGGGGCAGGAGACCCAGTACTTC. It translates to CASSQDWGQETQYF.

The chain employs TRBV30 and TRBJ2-3; 7 nucleotides align to TRBD1. The CDR3 runs to 15 residues. Per germline, CDR1 GTSNPN and CDR2 SVGIG (reference sequence). Trimming cost V 3 bases and J 0 bases; bases outside gene matches: 6. The CDR3 reads CAWSAGTASTDTQYF. The CDR3 DNA follows: TGTGCCTGGAGCGCTGGGACAGCTAGCACAGATACGCAGTATTTT.

V usage is TRBV19 and J usage is TRBJ2-1, with 12 nucleotides matching TRBD2. V dropped 6 bases and J dropped 9; count of bases not matched to a gene: 9. Germline loops: CDR1 LNHDA, CDR2 SQIVND (reference sequence). The CDR3 consists of 15 residues. For the CDR3, the DNA is TGTGCCAGTAGCGCTAGCGGGAGGGCCGGGAGTGAGCAGTTCTTC. Amino acids: CASSASGRAGSEQFF.

The CDR3 sequence is CASSLPEEQFF. The CDR3 nucleotides read TGTGCCAGCAGCTTACCCGAAGAGCAGTTCTTC. The chain employs TRBV7-9 and TRBJ2-1; D gene uncertain. The ends were cut back, 2 bases at V and 10 bases at J, with 6 bases in the middle. The CDR3 is 11 amino acids. Germline CDR1 reads SEHNR; CDR2 reads FQNEAQ (reference sequence).

V gene TRBV6-5 combines with J gene TRBJ2-3; 10 nucleotides match TRBD1. Germline V gene lookup returns CDR1 MNHEY and CDR2 SVGAGI. V shed 4 bases and J 4 bases; nucleotides not matched to a gene: 2. The CDR3 runs 14 residues. The CDR3 bases are TGTGCCAGCAGTTGGACAGGGGGGGCAGATACGCAGTATTTT. This encodes CASSWTGGADTQYF.

The chain has TRBV30 and TRBJ2-5, with 7 bases lining up with TRBD2. Near its end, the DNA agrees better with TRBJ2-7, so the J call may be wrong. This CDR3 has 15 amino acids. Germline values: CDR1 GTSNPN, CDR2 SVGIG (reference sequence). CDR3 protein: CASPRILAGIYEQYF. The CDR3 coding sequence is TGTGCCTCCCCTCGCATCTTAGCGGGCATCTACGAGCAGTACTTC.

This clone was seen only a few times. The gene calls are TRBV11-1 and TRBJ2-7; D perhaps matches TRBD1 (5 bases). Germline V gene lookup returns CDR1 SGHAT and CDR2 FQDESV (reference sequence). There are 13 residues in the CDR3. The germline V and J ends were trimmed by 5 bases and 5 bases, with 13 bases remaining between them. CDR3 protein: CASSARLGDEQYF. The CDR3 DNA sequence: TGTGCCAGCAGCGCAAGGCTAGGGGACGAGCAGTACTTC.

This chain uses TRBV7-8 with TRBJ2-1; TRBD1 is a possible D gene (5 bases). The CDR3 contains 15 residues. The ends were cut back, 8 bases at V and 5 bases at J, with 19 bases in the middle. The germline V gene has CDR1 SGHVS and CDR2 FQNEAQ. The CDR3 region is CASLLSGRADNEQFF. CDR3 coding DNA: TGTGCCAGCCTTCTAAGTGGCAGGGCGGACAATGAGCAGTTCTTC.

The genes are TRBV5-5 and TRBJ2-2; D remains unclear. V lost 4 bases to trimming and J lost 4 bases, with 14 bases between them. The CDR3 runs to 15 residues. CDR1 and CDR2 from the germline V gene are SGHKS and YYEKEE (reference sequence). The CDR3 here is CASSHDTPSTGELFF. The CDR3 DNA follows: TGTGCCAGCAGCCACGACACTCCAAGCACCGGGGAGCTGTTTTTT.

The J gene is TRBJ2-2, the V gene TRBV4-3; no clear D gene. Trimming shortened V by 1 base and J by 6 bases, and 12 bases separated the two germline ends. Looked up from germline, CDR1 is LGHNA and CDR2 is YSLEER. This CDR3 comprises 15 residues. The CDR3 region is CASSQVEDWSGELFF. DNA for the CDR3: TGCGCCAGCAGCCAAGTTGAGGATTGGTCCGGGGAGCTGTTTTTT.

The gene calls are TRBV5-1 and TRBJ2-3; D perhaps matches TRBD1 (6 bases). Germline assignment: CDR1 SGHRS and CDR2 YFSETQ. The CDR3 extends over 16 amino acids. Trimming stripped 4 bases from V and 5 bases from J, with 20 bases between. The CDR3 protein is CASSLVTGLSGDTQYF. The CDR3 nucleotides are TGCGCCAGCAGCCTAGTTACAGGGTTAAGTGGAGATACGCAGTATTTT.